This TCR beta chain is drawn from a study of T cell repertoires in cytomegalovirus infection. Study-wide background: HLA-C-restricted CMV epitopes, recently identified, and well-studied HLA-B-restricted ones were used by the study. Shared public TCR beta signatures pointed to both CMV infection and a matching HLA type.

CDR1 and CDR2 from the germline V gene are SGHTA and FQGNSA. CDR3 size: 16 residues. With 5 bases removed from V and 7 bases from J, the gap between germline ends came to 21 bases. To note about this clonotype: The target antigen is unknown.

Overall study results and limits: HLA-C-restricted CMV clonotypes gave the most frequent clonotype in two of eight donors.

Each CDR3 protein is one row after TCRdb ran MiXCR on the reads. The sample shows fewer than 60,000 distinct CDR3 sequences, 20% of them seen only once. The TCR originated in a human donor in good health (CMV status not recorded). Some clones in this sample may be carry-over from other donors' samples. The sample was CD8+ T cells from cultured PBMCs, taken from culture after CMV antigen stimulation. The chain joins TRBV7-2 to TRBJ2-1; D perhaps matches TRBD1 (5 bases). Here the CDR3 DNA reads TGTGCCAGCAGCCCCTGGTTCGCAGGGTCTCGTAATGAGCAGTTCTTC. It is translated as CASSPWFAGSRNEQFF.